Listed below are T cell receptor beta chains from one sample, sequenced in a study of OX40 agonist ivuxolimab in advanced cancers. The repertoire was sequenced with immunoSEQ multiplex PCR; TCRdb's copy has only in-frame clones and lacks some. Here the sample spans about 93,000 clones, approximately 94% being singletons. Material: CD4+ or CD8+ T cells sorted from blood, obtained in a trial of the OX40 agonist ivuxolimab. Receptor source: an adult with an advanced solid tumor such as melanoma, head and neck, liver or kidney cancer. Each CDR3 is given with its conserved first and last residue. A D gene is named only where the DNA matches it firmly. The size of a clone is reported for some rows only, either as once, few or many, or as a class for expanded clones.

J,D,size,V,DNA,CDR3
TRBJ2-6,NA,NA,TRBV11-2,TGTGCCAGCAGCTTAGTTGTTCAATCTGGGGCCAACGTCCTGACTTTC,CASSLVVQSGANVLTF
TRBJ1-2,TRBD1,NA,TRBV30,TGTGCCTGGAGTGTAGTCCGGGACAGGGGGCAGAACTATGGCTACACCTTC,CAWSVVRDRGQNYGYTF
TRBJ2-2,TRBD1,NA,TRBV10-2,TGCGCCAGCATGGGGACAGCCGCCAACACCGGGGAGCTGTTTTTT,CASMGTAANTGELFF
TRBJ2-5,NA,NA,TRBV4-3,TGCGCCAGCAGCCAAGATATAACCATACAAGAGACCCAGTACTTC,CASSQDITIQETQYF
TRBJ2-7,NA,NA,TRBV20-1,TGCAGTGCTAGAGTGGGGTACGAGCAGTACTTC,CSARVGYEQYF
TRBJ2-6,NA,NA,TRBV27,TGTGCCAGCAGTTCCAGGTCCTCTGGGGCCAACGTCCTGACTTTC,CASSSRSSGANVLTF
TRBJ2-1,NA,NA,TRBV6-1,TGTGCCAGCAGTGGGGGGGTCAATGAGCAGTTCTTC,CASSGGVNEQFF
TRBJ2-3,TRBD1,once,TRBV5-6,TGTGCCAGCAGCCGTCCCGGGACAGGGGGAGGAACAGATACGCAGTATTTT,CASSRPGTGGGTDTQYF
TRBJ2-7,NA,NA,TRBV29-1,TGCAGCGCCTCCGGGACCGCCGCCTACGAGCAGTACTTC,CSASGTAAYEQYF
TRBJ1-2,NA,NA,TRBV7-9,TGTGCCAGCAGCAACATGGCCTATGGCTACACCTTC,CASSNMAYGYTF
TRBJ2-1,TRBD2,NA,TRBV7-3,TGTGCCAGCAGTCGGAATAGCGGGAGACCCGAGTATAATGAGCAGTTCTTC,CASSRNSGRPEYNEQFF
TRBJ2-7,TRBD1,NA,TRBV5-4,TGTGCCAGCAGCCTGACAGGGGGTAGCTCCTACGAGCAGTACTTC,CASSLTGGSSYEQYF
TRBJ2-7,TRBD2,NA,TRBV14,TGTGCCAGCAGCCAAGAAGGCCTAGCGGGAGGGTCCTACGAGCAGTACTTC,CASSQEGLAGGSYEQYF
TRBJ2-7,NA,NA,TRBV5-6,TGTGCCAGCAGCTTTCTGGCGGCTTTGCGCTACGAGCAGTACTTC,CASSFLAALRYEQYF
TRBJ1-5,NA,NA,TRBV27,TGTGCCAGCAGTTTGTTATGGGGTGGTCAGCCCCAGCATTTT,CASSLLWGGQPQHF
TRBJ2-1,TRBD2,NA,TRBV5-5,TGTGCCAGCAGCGCGACGCGGGGGAGCTCCTACAATGAGCAGTTCTTC,CASSATRGSSYNEQFF
TRBJ1-5,NA,NA,TRBV5-6,TGTGCCAGCAGCTTGGGGACGGTAAATCAGCCCCAGCATTTT,CASSLGTVNQPQHF
TRBJ2-7,TRBD2,NA,TRBV6-6,TGTGCCAGCAGGGGACTAGCGGGAGGGGAGCAGTACTTC,CASRGLAGGEQYF
TRBJ2-7,NA,few,TRBV4-2,TGTGCCAGCAGCCAAGATTCAGGGGCAGGGGACGAGCAGTACTTC,CASSQDSGAGDEQYF
TRBJ1-5,NA,NA,TRBV5-6,TGTGCCAGCAGCCTACAAAAGGACCCTAGCAATCAGCCCCAGCATTTT,CASSLQKDPSNQPQHF
TRBJ2-3,NA,NA,TRBV5-1,TGCGCCAGCAGCTTGGAGTCGGATACGCAGTATTTT,CASSLESDTQYF
TRBJ2-3,NA,NA,TRBV5-1,TGCGCCAGCAGTTTGATGCCCTCGGACACCTTAACAGATACGCAGTATTTT,CASSLMPSDTLTDTQYF
TRBJ2-5,NA,NA,TRBV21-1,TGTGCCAGCAGCAAAACAATCCCGGTGGCCCAAGAGACCCAGTACTTC,CASSKTIPVAQETQYF
TRBJ2-4,NA,once,TRBV15,TGTGCCACCAGCAGATACCTACAAGACATTCAGTACTTC,CATSRYLQDIQYF
TRBJ1-5,NA,NA,TRBV6-6,TGTGCCAGCAGACCGGACAGTCATCAGCCCCAGCATTTT,CASRPDSHQPQHF
TRBJ2-7,TRBD1,NA,TRBV4-1,TGCGCCAGCAGCCAACAAGGACAGGGCAGCAAGTACTTC,CASSQQGQGSKYF
TRBJ2-7,NA,NA,TRBV4-1,TGCGCCAGCAGCCCTTTATTCAGTTTAGACTACGAGCAGTACTTC,CASSPLFSLDYEQYF
TRBJ1-2,TRBD1,NA,TRBV2,TGTGCCAGCAGTTTAGGGACAGGCTATGGCTACACCTTC,CASSLGTGYGYTF
TRBJ2-7,NA,NA,TRBV10-2,TGCGCCAGCAGTGAATCGGCCTACGAGCAGTACTTC,CASSESAYEQYF
TRBJ2-3,NA,NA,TRBV9,TGTGCCAGCAGCCTCGGGGCCGCAGATACGCAGTATTTT,CASSLGAADTQYF
TRBJ2-7,NA,NA,TRBV4-3,TGCGCCAGCAGCCAAGACAGGACCTACGAGCAGTACTTC,CASSQDRTYEQYF
TRBJ1-4,NA,NA,TRBV27,TGTGCCAGCAGTCTCGGCCCCCCTACTGGAAAACTGTTTTTT,CASSLGPPTGKLFF
TRBJ2-1,NA,NA,TRBV19,TGTGCCAGTAATGAGGGAGTGGACAATGGTGAGCAGTTCTTC,CASNEGVDNGEQFF
TRBJ2-1,NA,NA,TRBV29-1,TGCAGCGTTGACAAGCGTCAGGACAATGAGCAGTTCTTC,CSVDKRQDNEQFF
TRBJ1-6,NA,NA,TRBV9,TGTGCCAGCAGCGCCGGGACCACTAATTCACCCCTCCACTTT,CASSAGTTNSPLHF
TRBJ2-7,TRBD1,NA,TRBV29-1,TGCAGCGTTGGGACAGGGGGCTACGAGCAGTACTTC,CSVGTGGYEQYF
TRBJ2-5,NA,NA,TRBV6-5,TGTGCCAGCAGTTACGATAGCGGAGAGACCCAGTACTTC,CASSYDSGETQYF
TRBJ1-2,TRBD1,NA,TRBV6-9,TGTGCCAGCAGTTATAGGGGGCGCAAGGAGAAGAACTATGGCTACACCTTC,CASSYRGRKEKNYGYTF
TRBJ2-2,NA,NA,TRBV29-1,TGCAGCGTTGCGGGCGGGACCTTAAGTAGAGGGGAGCTGTTTTTT,CSVAGGTLSRGELFF
TRBJ1-2,NA,NA,TRBV4-1,TGCGCCAGCAGCCGCACTTCCTCGGGTAATAACTATGGCTACACCTTC,CASSRTSSGNNYGYTF
TRBJ1-2,NA,once,TRBV19,TGTGCCGGGGAATGGAATGGCTACACCTTC,CAGEWNGYTF
TRBJ1-3,TRBD1,NA,TRBV7-8,TGTGCCAGCAGCTCGTTACAGGGGTATGGAAACACCATATATTTT,CASSSLQGYGNTIYF